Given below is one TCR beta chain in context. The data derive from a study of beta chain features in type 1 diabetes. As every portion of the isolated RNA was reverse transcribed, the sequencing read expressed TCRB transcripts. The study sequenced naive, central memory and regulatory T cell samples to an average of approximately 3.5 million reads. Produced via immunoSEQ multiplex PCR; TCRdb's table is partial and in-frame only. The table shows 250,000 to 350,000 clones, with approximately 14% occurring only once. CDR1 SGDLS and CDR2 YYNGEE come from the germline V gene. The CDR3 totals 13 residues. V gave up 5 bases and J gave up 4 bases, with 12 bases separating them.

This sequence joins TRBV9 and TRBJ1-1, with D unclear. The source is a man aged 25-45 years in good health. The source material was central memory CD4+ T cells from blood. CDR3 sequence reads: CASRDQLGTEAFF. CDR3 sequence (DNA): TGTGCCAGCAGAGATCAGTTGGGCACTGAAGCTTTCTTT.